A single sample is the source of the 18 T cell receptor beta chains below, sequenced in a study of cytomegalovirus exposure and HLA in healthy donors. With 60 Vbeta and 13 Jbeta primers, the PCR was carried out. Clones were sequenced by immunoSEQ multiplex PCR, and TCRdb holds only the in-frame ones, with some missing. The sample has approximately 85,000 clones; approximately 70% are singletons. Input material: PBMCs. The receptors come from a woman aged 40 to 50 in good health and CMV-seropositive.

V is TRBV28 and J is TRBJ1-4; D is perhaps TRBD1 (6 bases). Germline-derived CDR1 and CDR2 are MDHEN and SYDVKM. CDR3 length equals 17 residues. Trimming pared 3 bases from V and 4 bases from J, leaving 18 bases between. Here the CDR3 DNA reads TGTGCCAGCAGTTTGGCTCCCTGGACAGCAAATAATGAAAAACTGTTTTTT. Translating it yields CASSLAPWTANNEKLFF.

The chain is built from TRBV7-9 and TRBJ2-7; D might be TRBD1 (6 bases). The CDR3 has 15 amino acids. Germline V gene sequence: CDR1 SEHNR, CDR2 FQNEAQ (reference sequence). V lost 2 bases and J 7 bases, leaving 18 bases between the germline ends. The chain's CDR3 is CASSLSQSDSREQYF. DNA of the CDR3: TGTGCCAGCAGCTTATCTCAGTCGGACAGTCGGGAGCAGTACTTC. The full variable domain, in which reference TRBV7-9 and TRBJ2-7 provide the parts outside the CDR3, is DTGVSQNPRHKITKRGQNVTFRCDPISEHNRLYWYRQTLGQGPEFLTYFQNEAQLEKSRLLSDRFSAERPKGSFSTLEIQRTEQGDSAMYLCASSLSQSDSREQYFGPGTRLTVT.

The table lists this clone with a few counts. This chain connects TRBV5-6 to TRBJ2-7, with 9 bases lining up with TRBD2. V dropped 4 bases and J dropped 0; count of bases not matched to a gene: 5. Germline V CDR1 and CDR2: SGHDT, YYEEEE. This CDR3 has 15 amino acids. CDR3 in amino acids: CASSRFSGSSYEQYF. The DNA for the CDR3 is TGTGCCAGCAGCCGATTTAGCGGGAGCTCCTACGAGCAGTACTTC.

With respect to this clone: The sample carries other DNA sequences with the same CDR3. The chain couples TRBV6-5 to TRBJ2-2; tentatively, D is TRBD1 (5 bases). Trimming took 2 bases from V and 2 from J, leaving 6 bases between them. Germline-derived CDR1 and CDR2 are MNHEY and SVGAGI. CDR3 size: 14 residues. The CDR3 DNA sequence: TGTGCCAGCAGTTACGGGGCTAACACCGGGGAGCTGTTTTTT. Translated: CASSYGANTGELFF.

CDR3 amino acids: CASSYGQASNEKLFF. The CDR3 DNA reads as TGTGCCAGCAGTTACGGACAGGCTTCTAATGAAAAACTGTTTTTT. This sequence joins TRBV6-5 and TRBJ1-4, with 7 bases matching TRBD1. The CDR3 runs to 15 residues. Germline CDR1 MNHEY, CDR2 SVGAGI. V gave up 2 bases and J gave up 3 bases; unmatched junction bases: 3.

V gene TRBV14 combines with J gene TRBJ2-4; D uncertain. The CDR3 contains 14 residues. V shed 0 bases and J shed 9 bases, with 12 bases lying between them. The germline CDR1 and CDR2 sequences are SGHDN and FVKESK. CDR3 nucleotide sequence: TGTGCCAGCAGCCAAGAATATCTTGCGCCCATTCAGTACTTC. Amino acids: CASSQEYLAPIQYF.

The chain has TRBV7-8 and TRBJ1-2; 11 bases map to TRBD1. Germline V gene data show CDR1 as SGHVS and CDR2 as FQNEAQ. J lost 4 bases, V lost 4 bases, and 8 bases had no gene match. The CDR3 runs 16 residues. DNA of the CDR3: TGTGCCAGCAGCTGGACTGGACAGGGGGCAAGCTATGGCTACACCTTC. Encoded protein: CASSWTGQGASYGYTF.

The chain combines TRBV7-2 with TRBJ1-1; D unresolved. The CDR3 has 14 residues. In germline, CDR1 is SGHTA, CDR2 FQGNSA. The V and J ends lost 3 bases and 1 base respectively, with 9 bases between them. The CDR3 sequence is CASSLQHPNTEAFF. The CDR3 nucleotides are TGTGCCAGCAGCTTGCAACACCCGAACACTGAAGCTTTCTTT.

This chain uses TRBV5-1 with TRBJ1-4; weak D call: TRBD1 (5 bases). The V end was cut by 2 bases, the J end by 5 bases, with 13 bases between. The CDR3 consists of 15 residues. Germline V gene data show CDR1 as SGHRS and CDR2 as YFSETQ. The CDR3 DNA reads as TGCGCCAGCAGCTTTTTTGGACAAACAAATGAAAAACTGTTTTTT. The encoded protein is CASSFFGQTNEKLFF.

The chain couples TRBV4-1 to TRBJ2-7, with TRBD2 identical over 7 bases. The V and J ends lost 1 base and 2 bases, in that order; junction bases with no gene match: 8. This CDR3 is built from 16 residues. Germline CDR1 reads MGHRA; CDR2 reads YSYEKL. The CDR3 spells CASSQALSGLAYEQYF. In DNA, the CDR3 is TGCGCCAGCAGCCAAGCCCTCTCTGGACTAGCCTACGAGCAGTACTTC.

The chain is built from TRBV30 and TRBJ2-1; 10 bases are a match to TRBD1. The V segment lost 4 bases and the J segment 5 bases; nucleotides outside the gene matches: 14. This CDR3 contains 17 residues. In germline, CDR1 is GTSNPN, CDR2 SVGIG (reference sequence). The DNA for the CDR3 is TGTGCCTGGATGGGCCCCTGGTGGACAGGGGGGAACAATGAGCAGTTCTTC. This gives the protein CAWMGPWWTGGNNEQFF.

The chain recombines TRBV4-1 with TRBJ2-3; perhaps TRBD2 as D (5 bases). The V gene lost 2 bases and the J gene lost 2 bases, with 11 bases spanning the gap. Germline assignment: CDR1 MGHRA and CDR2 YSYEKL. The CDR3 extends over 15 amino acids. The CDR3 here is CASSQPPDSTDTQYF. CDR3 in DNA: TGCGCCAGCAGCCAACCGCCGGACTCCACAGATACGCAGTATTTT.

The chain couples TRBV18 to TRBJ1-1, with D maybe TRBD1 (5 bases). Germline V gives CDR1 KGHSH, CDR2 LQKENI. The CDR3 contains 14 residues. V was shortened by 3 bases and J by 6 bases, with 14 bases between the two germline ends. The CDR3 protein is CASSPVQGRSEAFF. The CDR3 DNA sequence: TGTGCCAGCTCACCGGTGCAGGGTCGCTCTGAAGCTTTCTTT.

The V call is TRBV7-2, the J call TRBJ1-1; TRBD1 agrees at 8 bases. CDR3 length: 13 residues. V was clipped by 6 bases and J by 10 bases; unmatched bases: 10. The germline CDR1 and CDR2 sequences are SGHTA and FQGNSA. The CDR3 reads CASSSNRGCVAFF. In DNA form, the CDR3 reads TGTGCCAGCAGTTCCAACAGGGGGTGTGTAGCTTTCTTT.

The V gene is TRBV6-6, the J gene TRBJ2-2, with D perhaps matching TRBD2 (5 bases). Germline CDR1 and CDR2: MNHNY and SVGAGI (reference sequence). V was cut by 6 bases and J by 6 bases, with 14 bases left in between. The CDR3 spans 14 residues. As DNA, the CDR3 is TGTGCCAGCAGAGATCGTTCGGGATCCGGGGAGCTGTTTTTT. Encoded protein: CASRDRSGSGELFF.

V gene TRBV11-2 combines with J gene TRBJ1-5; no clear D. The CDR3 runs 13 residues. V was trimmed by 3 bases and J by 4 bases, leaving 7 bases between them. The germline CDR1 and CDR2 sequences are SGHAT and FQNNGV. The CDR3 region has the DNA TGTGCCAGCAGCTTCCAGACTAATCAGCCCCAGCATTTT. Translating it yields CASSFQTNQPQHF.

The J gene is TRBJ1-5, the V gene TRBV19, with D tentatively TRBD1 (5 bases). Deletions cut 6 bases from V and 2 bases from J, with 11 bases between. Looked up from germline, CDR1 is LNHDA and CDR2 is SQIVND (reference sequence). CDR3 length: 14 residues. CDR3 region: CASSVTEGNQPQHF. The CDR3 DNA follows: TGTGCCAGTAGCGTGACAGAGGGCAATCAGCCCCAGCATTTT.

V is TRBV7-6 and J is TRBJ1-1; D gene uncertain. CDR3 length: 15 residues. The germline V gene has CDR1 SGHVS and CDR2 FNYEAQ. V was clipped by 5 bases and J by 0 bases, with 13 bases between them. The CDR3 DNA reads TGTGCCAGCAGCCCGAGAGGCTTTATGAACACTGAAGCTTTCTTT. It is translated as CASSPRGFMNTEAFF. The full variable domain, its missing parts supplied by reference TRBV7-6 and TRBJ1-1, is GAGVSQSPRYKVTKRGQDVALRCDPISGHVSLYWYRQALGQGPEFLTYFNYEAQQDKSGLPNDRFSAERPEGSISTLTIQRTEQRDSAMYRCASSPRGFMNTEAFFGQGTRLTVV.